This T cell receptor beta chain was profiled in a study of T-cell memory formation after mild COVID-19. Study-wide context: TCR clusters mostly belonged to single donors.

Libraries for TCRalpha and TCRbeta carried sample barcodes and unique molecular identifiers via 5'RACE. Each CDR3 protein is one row after TCRdb ran MiXCR on the 5' RACE reads. The sample contains fewer than 250,000 distinct CDR3 sequences, approximately 15% of which appear only once. Study-wide results and limits: Contracting clones, day 15 to 85, had balanced CD4/CD8, and later expanders favored CD4+. Pre-infection memory carried some responding clones, suggesting that cross-reactive memory joined.

The germline V gene encodes CDR1 SEHNR and CDR2 FQNEAQ (reference sequence). The J segment lost 2 bases and the V segment lost 5 bases, leaving 14 bases of the junction unmatched. This CDR3 has 17 residues. In its sample, this clonotype was seen a few times. Its antigen is not known. The genes are TRBV7-9 and TRBJ2-5; 7 nucleotides align to TRBD1. The sequenced sample consisted of PBMCs or a T cell subset sorted from them (not recorded which). The clonotype was recovered from an adult woman who had mild COVID-19 (a few samples of this study predate the infection). Cell type and time point are not known. The CDR3 is CASSPPPGQKFQETQYF. CDR3 DNA sequence: TGTGCCAGCAGCCCTCCTCCGGGACAGAAGTTTCAAGAGACCCAGTACTTC.